This TCR beta chain was documented in a study of blood T cell repertoires in COVID-19. CDR3 size: 13 residues. CDR1 and CDR2 from the germline V gene are LNHDA and SQIVND (reference sequence). Trimming shortened V by 7 bases and J by 3 bases, and 12 bases separated the two germline ends. This clone has only one observation. Assay used: immunoSEQ multiplex PCR; TCRdb lists only in-frame clones, some missing. The sample lists about 74,000 clones; around four fifths were seen once. Sequencing was done on a sample of peripheral blood. The source of this sequence is a man aged 65 to 85 with acute or convalescent COVID-19. The chain links TRBV19 to TRBJ1-1, with D maybe TRBD1 (5 bases). As DNA, the CDR3 is TGTGCCAGTATACGGGGGGGATACACTGAAGCTTTCTTT. Encoded protein: CASIRGGYTEAFF. Together with reference TRBV19 and TRBJ1-1, the CDR3 gives the full variable domain: DGGITQSPKYLFRKEGQNVTLSCEQNLNHDAMYWYRQDPGQGLRLIYYSQIVNDFQKGDIAEGYSVSREKKESFPLTVTSAQKNPTAFYLCASIRGGYTEAFFGQGTRLTVV.